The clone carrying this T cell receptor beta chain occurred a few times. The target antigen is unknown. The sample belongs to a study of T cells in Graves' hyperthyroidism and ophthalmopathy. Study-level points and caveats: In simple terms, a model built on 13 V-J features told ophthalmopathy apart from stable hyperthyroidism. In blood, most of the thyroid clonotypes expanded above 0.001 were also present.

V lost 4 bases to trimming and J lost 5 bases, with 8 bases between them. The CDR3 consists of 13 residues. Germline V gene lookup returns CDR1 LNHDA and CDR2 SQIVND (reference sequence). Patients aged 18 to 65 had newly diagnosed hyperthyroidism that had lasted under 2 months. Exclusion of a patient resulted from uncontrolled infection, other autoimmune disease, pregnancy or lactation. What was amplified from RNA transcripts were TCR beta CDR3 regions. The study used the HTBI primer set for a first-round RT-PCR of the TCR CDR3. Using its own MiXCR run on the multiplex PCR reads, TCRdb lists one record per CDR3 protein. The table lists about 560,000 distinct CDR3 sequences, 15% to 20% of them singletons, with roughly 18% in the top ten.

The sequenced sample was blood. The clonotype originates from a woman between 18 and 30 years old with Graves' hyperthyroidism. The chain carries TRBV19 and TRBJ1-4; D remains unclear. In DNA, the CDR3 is TGTGCCAGTAGTAATCAGCCGAATGAAAAACTGTTTTTT. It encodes CASSNQPNEKLFF.